What follows are 15 T cell receptor beta chains derived from one specimen sequenced in a study of vaccination and CD4 T cells after COVID-19. Their cognate antigens are unknown. Cultured CD4+ T cells had their DNA profiled by the Oncomine TCR Beta short-read assay. After culture, CD4+ T cells served as the source for genomic DNA extraction. TCRdb redid the calling of the PCR reads with MiXCR, one entry per CDR3 protein. The table lists 9,500 to 11,000 distinct CDR3 sequences, 30% of them singletons. Treatment reported: approximately 9-day PBMC culture with coronavirus spike peptide pools or control peptides (ViraFEST assay). Ahead of the COVID-19 pandemic (2011-2018), the CD4+ T cells of the unexposed donor were collected. The sequencing sample was made of CD4+ T cells from blood, cultured in vitro. Receptor source: a human donor in good health.

In regard to this clonotype: Mismatch with germline at one junction end may stem from a read error. This chain links TRBV5-4 with TRBJ2-1; possibly TRBD2 for D (5 bases). The CDR3 is 13 amino acids. CDR1 and CDR2 from the germline V gene are SGHNT and YYREEE (reference sequence). CDR3 DNA: TGTGCCAGCAGCTTGGCGGTGGAGGCCCTACTGATCTTC. Residues: CASSLAVEALLIF.

In its sample, this clonotype is medium-sized. The chain combines TRBV7-8 with TRBJ1-6, with D perhaps TRBD1 (5 bases). Trimming cost V 0 bases and J 8 bases, with 14 bases left between them. The CDR3 spans 16 residues. Germline V gives CDR1 SGHVS, CDR2 FQNEAQ. The CDR3 DNA reads TGTGCCAGCAGCTTAGCGGCCAGGGCTTCGGATTCACCCCTCCACTTT. Translation gives CASSLAARASDSPLHF.

V usage is TRBV28 and J usage is TRBJ1-6; 9 bases agree with TRBD1. V lost 1 base, J lost 10 bases, and 17 bases stayed unmatched. From germline, CDR1 is MDHEN and CDR2 SYDVKM. The length of the CDR3 is 19 residues. CDR3 loop: CASSLLMRGTGSVHSPLHF. CDR3 nucleotide sequence: TGTGCCAGCAGTTTATTAATGAGGGGGACAGGGAGCGTCCACTCACCCCTCCACTTT.

This clonotype was counted once. This chain links TRBV5-4 with TRBJ2-3; unclear D gene. The CDR3 consists of 13 residues. The germline gives CDR1 SGHNT, CDR2 YYREEE (reference sequence). The V and J ends lost 0 bases and 8 bases respectively, with 10 bases between them. CDR3 residues: CASSLGHSVTQYF. The CDR3 region has the DNA TGTGCCAGCAGCTTGGGGCACAGTGTTACGCAGTATTTT.

This clonotype was found a few times. The genes are TRBV18 and TRBJ2-5; D is possibly TRBD2 (6 bases). V was trimmed by 0 bases and J by 7 bases, leaving 21 bases between them. Per the germline V gene, CDR1 is KGHSH and CDR2 is LQKENI. The CDR3 length is 17 residues. CDR3 in amino acids: CASSPPKSGSTGGTQYF. CDR3 nucleotides: TGTGCCAGCTCACCACCTAAGTCGGGCTCCACCGGGGGGACCCAGTACTTC. Based on the CDR3 plus reference TRBV18 and TRBJ2-5, the full variable domain is NAGVMQNPRHLVRRRGQEARLRCSPMKGHSHVYWYRQLPEEGLKFMVYLQKENIIDESGMPKERFSAEFPKEGPSILRIQQVVRGDSAAYFCASSPPKSGSTGGTQYFGPGTRLLVL.

This clonotype was counted only a few times. The V and J genes are TRBV2 and TRBJ1-2; D ambiguous. The CDR3 has 11 amino acids. The germline V gene encodes CDR1 SNHLY and CDR2 FYNNEI. V was cut by 9 bases and J by 8 bases, with 13 bases left in between. CDR3 coding DNA: TGTGCCAGTACGGTCTTTCGAGGCTACACCTTC. It specifies CASTVFRGYTF.

The V gene is TRBV28, the J gene TRBJ1-2, with TRBD1 identical over 12 bases. The J segment lost 4 bases and the V segment lost 5 bases, leaving 5 bases of the junction unmatched. Germline values: CDR1 MDHEN, CDR2 SYDVKM. This CDR3 is built from 15 residues. CDR3 amino acids: CASSTPGQGAYGYTF. The CDR3 DNA follows: TGTGCCAGCAGTACCCCGGGACAGGGGGCCTATGGCTACACCTTC.

This chain links TRBV20-1 with TRBJ2-3; possible D gene TRBD2, 5 bases. V lost 8 bases, J lost 1 base, and 13 bases lay in between. This CDR3 comprises 13 residues. Per germline, CDR1 DFQATT and CDR2 SNEGSKA (reference sequence). The CDR3 nucleotides read TGCAGTCTCCGCGACGGGGGCACAGATACGCAGTATTTT. Protein: CSLRDGGTDTQYF.

This clonotype was detected a few times. This sequence joins TRBV7-9 and TRBJ2-1; 8 bases are shared with TRBD1. Germline CDR1 SEHNR, CDR2 FQNEAQ (reference sequence). CDR3 length equals 14 residues. J gave up 3 bases and V 5 bases, and 3 bases lay outside the gene matches. CDR3 sequence: CASSPDRVYNEQFF. The CDR3 DNA follows: TGTGCCAGCAGCCCGGACAGGGTCTACAATGAGCAGTTCTTC.

This clonotype was found a few times. The gene calls are TRBV4-2 and TRBJ1-2; D gene uncertain. Germline V lookup: CDR1 LGHNA, CDR2 YNFKEQ. CDR3 size: 14 residues. Trimming cost V 0 bases and J 9 bases, with 14 bases left between them. CDR3 residues: CASSQERAIGRYTF. The CDR3 DNA follows: TGTGCCAGCAGCCAAGAACGCGCAATAGGACGCTACACCTTC.

The chain links TRBV5-4 to TRBJ2-2, with 9 positions matching TRBD2. The germline V gene encodes CDR1 SGHNT and CDR2 YYREEE (reference sequence). The CDR3 sequence is 16 residues long. V trimming: 2 bases; J trimming: 0 bases; junction bases outside the gene matches: 2. The CDR3 nucleotides are TGTGCCAGCAGCTTTCGGACTAGCGCGAACACCGGGGAGCTGTTTTTT. This translates into CASSFRTSANTGELFF.

CDR3 coding DNA: TGCAGTGCCCGAAGGCCACAGACCTACGAGCAGTACTTC. As protein: CSARRPQTYEQYF. The chain carries TRBV20-1 and TRBJ2-7; D is unresolved. The CDR3 is 13 amino acids. Germline CDR1 and CDR2: DFQATT and SNEGSKA (reference sequence). V lost 6 bases, J lost 2 bases, and 14 bases lay in between.

This clonotype has more than one count but fewer than ten. J is TRBJ2-5 and V is TRBV7-2; D might be TRBD2 (6 bases). This CDR3 spans 14 amino acids. CDR1 is SGHTA and CDR2 is FQGNSA in the germline V gene. The V end lost 0 bases, the J end lost 5 bases, and 10 bases lay between the germline ends. The CDR3 loop is CASSLAGSGETQYF. For the CDR3, the DNA is TGTGCCAGCAGCTTAGCCGGGAGTGGGGAGACCCAGTACTTC.

This rearrangement joins TRBV7-6 to TRBJ1-4; possible D gene TRBD1, 5 bases. The ends were cut back, 2 bases at V and 8 bases at J, with 18 bases in the middle. This CDR3 has 16 residues. Germline values: CDR1 SGHVS, CDR2 FNYEAQ. The CDR3 DNA sequence: TGTGCCAGCAGCTTATTTCTGCTAGGGGAGCGAGAAAAACTGTTTTTT. Protein sequence: CASSLFLLGEREKLFF.

This clonotype was observed a handful of times. The gene calls are TRBV4-2 and TRBJ1-5; 8 positions agree with TRBD1. CDR3 size: 16 residues. Germline CDR1 reads LGHNA; CDR2 reads YNFKEQ. V lost 1 base and J lost 5; bases outside the gene matches: 7. The CDR3 is CASSQARGQGDQPQHF. CDR3 DNA: TGTGCCAGCAGCCAAGCCAGAGGACAGGGTGATCAGCCCCAGCATTTT.